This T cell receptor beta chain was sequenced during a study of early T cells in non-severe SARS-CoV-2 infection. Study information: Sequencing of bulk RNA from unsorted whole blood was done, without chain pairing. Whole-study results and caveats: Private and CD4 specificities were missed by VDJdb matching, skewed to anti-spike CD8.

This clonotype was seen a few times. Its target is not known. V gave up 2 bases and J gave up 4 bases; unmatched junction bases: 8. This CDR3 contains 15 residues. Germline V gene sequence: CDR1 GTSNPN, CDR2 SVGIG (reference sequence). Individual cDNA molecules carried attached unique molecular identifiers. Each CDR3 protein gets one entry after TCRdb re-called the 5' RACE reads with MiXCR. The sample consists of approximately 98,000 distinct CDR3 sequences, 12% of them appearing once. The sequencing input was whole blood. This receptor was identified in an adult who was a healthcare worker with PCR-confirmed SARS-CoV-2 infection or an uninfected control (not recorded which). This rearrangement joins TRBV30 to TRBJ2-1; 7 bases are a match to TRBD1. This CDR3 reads CAWSLTGTVYNEQFF. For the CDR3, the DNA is TGTGCCTGGAGTCTTACAGGGACAGTTTACAATGAGCAGTTCTTC.